This TCR beta chain comes out of a study of T-cell reconstitution after alpha-beta-depleted transplantation in children. Study outcomes and limitations: T-cell counts and diversity were attributed mostly to newly produced T cells one year after transplant.

Using unique molecular identifiers, the investigators prepared the TCRbeta library. MiXCR was run by TCRdb on the PCR reads, yielding one entry per CDR3 protein. The table shows 80,000 to 100,000 distinct CDR3 sequences, with about 25% occurring only once. Remarks on this clonotype: Its antigen is as yet unknown.

The TCR was taken from a boy aged 2-15 years with acute lymphoblastic leukemia, due to receive a stem cell transplant. Sequencing used PBMCs, obtained before TCRalphabeta/CD19-depleted stem cell transplant.

CDR3 DNA: TGTGCCAGCAGCCTGGGGGGATCTGAGCCCCAGCATTTT. It encodes CASSLGGSEPQHF. The chain couples TRBV5-6 to TRBJ1-5, with D perhaps TRBD1 (5 bases). The germline V gene has CDR1 SGHDT and CDR2 YYEEEE. The CDR3 length is 13 residues. The V and J ends lost 4 bases and 8 bases respectively, with 13 bases between them.